These T cell receptor beta chains were read from a single sample in a study of T cells in Graves' hyperthyroidism and ophthalmopathy. Each CDR3 protein gets one entry after TCRdb re-called the multiplex PCR reads with MiXCR. The sample carries about 350,000 distinct CDR3 sequences, 15% to 20% recorded once. The sample was blood. These receptors all stem from a middle-aged woman with Graves' ophthalmopathy. Each CDR3 is given with its conserved first and last residue. Fields, in order: J gene, V gene, D gene, CDR3 protein. A D gene is named only where the DNA matches it firmly.

TRBJ2-2 TRBV25-1 - CASSDTRSNTGELFF
TRBJ1-2 TRBV20-1 - CSAAGLNYGYTF
TRBJ1-1 TRBV6-1 TRBD1 CASSLGQDFMNTEAFF
TRBJ2-7 TRBV2 - CASSGMEETGYEQYF
TRBJ2-7 TRBV20-1 - CSAGSVLSSYEQYF
TRBJ1-2 TRBV7-9 - CASSLAEDSTGYGYTF
TRBJ2-5 TRBV12-3/TRBV12-4 TRBD1 CASRPPGQGFRETQYF
TRBJ2-4 TRBV28 TRBD1 CASSFDRGTSIQYF
TRBJ1-1 TRBV11-2 - CASSLEGPTEAFF
TRBJ2-5 TRBV2 - CASTLTTIKETQYF
TRBJ2-2 TRBV4-2 TRBD2 CASSPSLAGGNTGELFF
TRBJ1-1 TRBV19 - CASSTILNTEAFF
TRBJ2-7 TRBV5-1 - CASSPPGRAYEQYF
TRBJ2-4 TRBV30 TRBD1 CAGGQGSQLAKNIQYF
TRBJ1-5 TRBV12-3/TRBV12-4 - CASSKRSNQPQHF
TRBJ1-2 TRBV30 TRBD1 CAWSTGRTGIDGYTF
TRBJ2-5 TRBV12-3/TRBV12-4 - CASSFAVQTQYF
TRBJ2-5 TRBV12-3/TRBV12-4 TRBD1 CASSLKGAVETQYF
TRBJ1-2 TRBV12-3/TRBV12-4 - CASRGPGVHYGYTF
TRBJ2-3 TRBV10-3 TRBD2 CATEGTSGSTDTQYF
TRBJ2-7 TRBV28 - CASSSSPEQYF
TRBJ2-7 TRBV6-1 - CASSVLNYEQYF
TRBJ2-7 TRBV7-6 TRBD2 CASSLELAGGPSEQYF
TRBJ1-2 TRBV12-3/TRBV12-4 TRBD1 CASSQDRGWLVYGYTF
TRBJ2-7 TRBV20-1 - CSARVREYEQYF
TRBJ1-5 TRBV2 - CASSEGLVGNQPQHF
TRBJ1-5 TRBV19 - CASSMGTYQPQHF
TRBJ2-7 TRBV3-1 - CASSNGIRGYGQYF
TRBJ1-1 TRBV2 TRBD1 CASLGGRGIMNTEAFF
TRBJ2-3 TRBV6-2/TRBV6-3 TRBD2 CASTRLAGGTDTQYF
TRBJ2-7 TRBV6-1 TRBD2 CASNEREAVEQYF
TRBJ2-7 TRBV27 - CASSSWGLVGEQYF
TRBJ2-7 TRBV29-1 - CSFLGVSYEQYF
TRBJ2-5 TRBV28 - CASSRRRDTVQETQYF
TRBJ2-4 TRBV19 - CASSIPGVAKNIQYF
TRBJ1-5 TRBV19 TRBD1 CASRSGTGGITSNQPQHF
TRBJ2-7 TRBV20-1 TRBD2 CSTSGRDEQYF
TRBJ2-5 TRBV4-1 - CASSPAYQETQYF
TRBJ2-7 TRBV6-1 - CASRLDSLYEQYF
TRBJ1-2 TRBV12-3/TRBV12-4 - CASSLTLGLPPDLRYGYTF
TRBJ2-5 TRBV20-1 TRBD2 CSEERGETQYF
TRBJ2-7 TRBV7-9 - CASSPTRQNYEQYF
TRBJ2-7 TRBV10-3 - CAISDGTAVYEQYF
TRBJ2-5 TRBV11-2 TRBD1 CASSSTDRVAQETQYF
TRBJ2-7 TRBV4-3 - CASSQVQGYEQYF
TRBJ1-1 TRBV7-8 - CASSLTDSERAFF
TRBJ2-5 TRBV19 TRBD2 CASSPRRGGETLYF
TRBJ1-1 TRBV5-5 - CASSLASRTEAFF
TRBJ2-7 TRBV14 - CASSPETAKAYEQYF